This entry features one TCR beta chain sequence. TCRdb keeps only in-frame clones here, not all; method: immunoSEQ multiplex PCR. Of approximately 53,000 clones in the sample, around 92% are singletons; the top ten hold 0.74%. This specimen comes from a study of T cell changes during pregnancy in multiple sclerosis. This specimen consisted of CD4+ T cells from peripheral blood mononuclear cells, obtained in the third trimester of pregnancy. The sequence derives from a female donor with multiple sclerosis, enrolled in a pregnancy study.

The CDR3 DNA reads TGTGCCAGCCAGGGGGCCGGTGGAGAGCAGTACTTC. Residues: CASQGAGGEQYF. The rearrangement joins TRBV11-3 to TRBJ2-7, with 8 positions matching TRBD1. The J segment lost 7 bases and the V segment lost 8 bases, leaving 7 bases of the junction unmatched. Germline V gene lookup returns CDR1 SGHNT and CDR2 YENEEA. This CDR3 comprises 12 residues. Variable domain in full (rest from reference TRBV11-3 and TRBJ2-7): EAGVVQSPRYKIIEKKQPVAFWCNPISGHNTLYWYLQNLGQGPELLIRYENEEAVDDSQLPKDRFSAERLKGVDSTLKIQPAELGDSAVYLCASQGAGGEQYFGPGTRLTVT.